The 13 T cell receptor beta chains below come from one sample, sequenced in a study of blood T cell repertoires in COVID-19. Measured with immunoSEQ multiplex PCR; TCRdb has only the in-frame clones, and not every one. There are 100,000 to 150,000 clones in the sample; around 87% occur only once, and less than 2.5% lies in the top ten. What was sequenced was peripheral blood. The receptors derive from a woman in her fifties or sixties with acute or convalescent COVID-19.

The rearrangement uses TRBV19 and TRBJ1-4; TRBD1 might be the D (5 bases). CDR1 and CDR2 from the germline V gene are LNHDA and SQIVND (reference sequence). The CDR3 spans 13 residues. The V end was cut by 8 bases, the J end by 7 bases, with 14 bases between. CDR3 sequence (DNA): TGTGCCAGTCGTGGGGCCCGCCGTGAAAAACTGTTTTTT. Amino acid sequence: CASRGARREKLFF.

This chain uses TRBV27 with TRBJ2-7; D is uncertain. The CDR3 extends over 16 amino acids. The germline V gene encodes CDR1 MNHEY and CDR2 SMNVEV (reference sequence). V lost 2 bases and J 0 bases, leaving 14 bases between the germline ends. CDR3 nucleotides: TGTGCCAGCAGTTTACGAACGGGTTTAACCTCCTACGAGCAGTACTTC. Translation gives CASSLRTGLTSYEQYF.

V and J are TRBV28 and TRBJ2-2, with D maybe TRBD1 (6 bases). Deletions cut 8 bases from V and 7 bases from J, with 29 bases between. Germline CDR1 MDHEN, CDR2 SYDVKM. This CDR3 comprises 18 residues. The CDR3 DNA sequence: TGTGCCAGCCTTAAGGGGCTGTCGGTCCCGGAAGGGGGCGGGGAGCTGTTTTTT. It yields the protein CASLKGLSVPEGGGELFF.

This chain links TRBV10-3 with TRBJ2-2; 10 bases are shared with TRBD2. Germline values: CDR1 ENHRY, CDR2 SYGVKD. With V trimmed by 6 bases and J by 4 bases, 5 bases remained unmatched. CDR3 length: 15 residues. The CDR3 DNA follows: TGTGCCATCAGCGAGCGGGAGGGGAGCACCGGGGAGCTGTTTTTT. Its protein is CAISEREGSTGELFF.

This clone was seen just once. The chain has TRBV6-6 and TRBJ1-4; 9 nucleotides line up with TRBD1. Germline V gene sequence: CDR1 MNHNY, CDR2 SVGAGI (reference sequence). V lost 7 bases to trimming and J lost 8 bases; unmatched junction nucleotides: 8. The CDR3 is 14 amino acids. CDR3 residues: CASTSGTGREKLFF. The CDR3 DNA reads TGTGCCAGCACGTCCGGGACAGGGAGAGAAAAACTGTTTTTT.

This clone was observed a single time. The chain is built from TRBV4-1 and TRBJ1-2, with TRBD1 as a possible D gene (5 bases). Trimming took 0 bases from V and 2 from J, leaving 7 bases between them. CDR1 is MGHRA, CDR2 YSYEKL, per germline. The CDR3 extends over 14 amino acids. Here the CDR3 DNA reads TGCGCCAGCAGCCAAGAGACAGAGAACTATGGCTACACCTTC. It specifies CASSQETENYGYTF.

V and J are TRBV30 and TRBJ2-6; TRBD2 aligns across 8 bases. CDR3 length equals 15 residues. The germline V gene encodes CDR1 GTSNPN and CDR2 SVGIG (reference sequence). Trimming cost V 7 bases and J 0 bases; bases outside gene matches: 5. CDR3 sequence (DNA): TGTGCCTCCCTAGCGGGCACCTCTGGGGCCAACGTCCTGACTTTC. As protein: CASLAGTSGANVLTF.

This clone was detected only once. This chain joins TRBV5-1 and TRBJ1-2; D unclear. The CDR3 totals 15 residues. Germline V gene lookup returns CDR1 SGHRS and CDR2 YFSETQ. Trimming left V 0 bases short and J 0 bases short, with 9 bases between. This CDR3 is CASSLGSTSNYGYTF. The CDR3 nucleotides are TGCGCCAGCAGCTTGGGGTCCACTTCTAACTATGGCTACACCTTC.

The chain employs TRBV6-5 and TRBJ2-7; D gene unclear. Germline V gene lookup returns CDR1 MNHEY and CDR2 SVGAGI. V lost 1 base, J lost 3 bases, and 13 bases lay in between. The CDR3 contains 15 residues. Written as DNA, the CDR3 is TGTGCCAGCAGTTACTTGACACCTCCTGGCTACGAGCAGTACTTC. This sequence encodes CASSYLTPPGYEQYF.

This chain joins TRBV13 and TRBJ2-1; D might be TRBD2 (6 bases). Per the germline V gene, CDR1 is PRHDT and CDR2 is FYEKMQ (reference sequence). This CDR3 has 16 residues. Trimming took off 5 bases at V and 7 bases at J, with 21 bases between the two ends. CDR3 loop: CASSAEDGRMRNEQFF. The CDR3 nucleotides are TGTGCCAGCAGCGCCGAGGACGGGAGAATGAGAAATGAGCAGTTCTTC.

This chain connects TRBV11-3 to TRBJ2-1, with a tentative D call TRBD1 (5 bases). There are 14 residues in the CDR3. The V and J ends lost 5 bases and 3 bases respectively, with 11 bases between them. The germline CDR1 and CDR2 sequences are SGHNT and YENEEA. The DNA for the CDR3 is TGTGCCAGCAGCCCATGGGGCGGCTACAATGAGCAGTTCTTC. Protein product: CASSPWGGYNEQFF.

This clone was seen once. This rearrangement joins TRBV5-1 to TRBJ2-3; tentatively, D is TRBD2 (7 bases). Trimming took 4 bases from V and 4 from J, leaving 16 bases between them. This CDR3 is 15 amino acids long. Germline CDR1 SGHRS, CDR2 YFSETQ. The CDR3: CASSGARGAADTQYF. CDR3 sequence (DNA): TGCGCCAGCAGCGGCGCTCGGGGGGCGGCAGATACGCAGTATTTT.

The rearrangement uses TRBV3-1 (or the pseudogene TRBV3-2) and TRBJ1-2, with D maybe TRBD1 (5 bases). This CDR3 region has 14 residues. The V end lost 2 bases, the J end lost 8 bases, and 15 bases lay between the germline ends. Germline V gene sequence: CDR1 LGHDT, CDR2 YNNKEL (reference sequence). The chain's CDR3 is CASSQSPGLRGYTF. The DNA of the CDR3 is TGTGCCAGCAGCCAATCCCCAGGGCTGCGGGGCTACACCTTC.